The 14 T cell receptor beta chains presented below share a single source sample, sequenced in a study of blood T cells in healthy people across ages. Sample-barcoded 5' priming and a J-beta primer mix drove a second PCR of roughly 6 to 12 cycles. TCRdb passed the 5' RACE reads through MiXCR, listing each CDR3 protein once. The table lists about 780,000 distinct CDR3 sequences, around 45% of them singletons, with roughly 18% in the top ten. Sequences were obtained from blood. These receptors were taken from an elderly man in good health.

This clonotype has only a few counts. CDR3 protein: CASSPTGTSGRNNEQFF. The CDR3 DNA is TGTGCCAGCAGCCCAACCGGGACTAGCGGGAGAAACAATGAGCAGTTCTTC. The chain couples TRBV7-3 to TRBJ2-1; TRBD2 matches 14 bases. CDR1 is SGHTA and CDR2 is FQGTGA in the germline V gene. The CDR3 spans 17 residues. V lost 5 bases to trimming and J lost 5 bases; unmatched junction nucleotides: 8.

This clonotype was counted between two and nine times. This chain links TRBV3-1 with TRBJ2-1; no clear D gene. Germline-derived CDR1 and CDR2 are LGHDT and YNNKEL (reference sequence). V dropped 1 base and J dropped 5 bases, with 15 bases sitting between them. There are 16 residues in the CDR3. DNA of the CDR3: TGTGCCAGCAGCCAAGCCCTGGGCTCGAACCACAATGAGCAGTTCTTC. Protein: CASSQALGSNHNEQFF.

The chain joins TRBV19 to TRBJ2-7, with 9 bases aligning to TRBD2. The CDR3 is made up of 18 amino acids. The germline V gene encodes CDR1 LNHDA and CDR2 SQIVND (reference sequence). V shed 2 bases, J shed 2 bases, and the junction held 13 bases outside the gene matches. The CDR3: CASSIYGAGGLSPYEQYF. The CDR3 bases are TGTGCCAGTAGTATATACGGAGCGGGAGGATTGAGCCCCTACGAGCAGTACTTC. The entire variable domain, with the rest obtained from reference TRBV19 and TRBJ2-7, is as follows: DGGITQSPKYLFRKEGQNVTLSCEQNLNHDAMYWYRQDPGQGLRLIYYSQIVNDFQKGDIAEGYSVSREKKESFPLTVTSAQKNPTAFYLCASSIYGAGGLSPYEQYFGPGTRLTVT.

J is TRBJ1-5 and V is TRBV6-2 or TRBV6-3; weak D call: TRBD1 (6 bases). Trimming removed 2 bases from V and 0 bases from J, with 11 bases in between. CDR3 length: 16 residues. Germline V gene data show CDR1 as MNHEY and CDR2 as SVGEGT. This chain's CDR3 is CASSYRARGSNQPQHF. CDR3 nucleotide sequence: TGTGCCAGCAGTTACCGGGCCAGGGGTAGCAATCAGCCCCAGCATTTT.

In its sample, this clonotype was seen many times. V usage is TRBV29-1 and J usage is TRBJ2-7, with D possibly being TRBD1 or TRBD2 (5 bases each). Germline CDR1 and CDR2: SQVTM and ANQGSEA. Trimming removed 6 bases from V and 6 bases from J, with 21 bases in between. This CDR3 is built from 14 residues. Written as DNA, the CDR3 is TGCAGCGTGGGATCCGGGACGGCTCAGAGCGAGCAGTACTTC. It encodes CSVGSGTAQSEQYF.

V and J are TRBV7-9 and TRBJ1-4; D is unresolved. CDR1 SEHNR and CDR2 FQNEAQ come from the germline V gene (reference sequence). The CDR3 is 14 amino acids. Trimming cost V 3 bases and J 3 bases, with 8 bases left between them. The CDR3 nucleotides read TGTGCCAGCAGCTTCGGGGTGTCTAATGAAAAACTGTTTTTT. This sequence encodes CASSFGVSNEKLFF.

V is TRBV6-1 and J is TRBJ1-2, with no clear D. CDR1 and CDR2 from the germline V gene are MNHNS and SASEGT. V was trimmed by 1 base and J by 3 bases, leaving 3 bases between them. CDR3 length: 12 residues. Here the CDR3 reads CASSEDDYGYTF. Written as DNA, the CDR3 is TGTGCCAGCAGTGAAGATGACTATGGCTACACCTTC.

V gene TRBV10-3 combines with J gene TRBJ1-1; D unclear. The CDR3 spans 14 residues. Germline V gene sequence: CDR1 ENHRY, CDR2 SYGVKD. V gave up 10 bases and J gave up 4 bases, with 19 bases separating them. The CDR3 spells CATTSGRVSTEAFF. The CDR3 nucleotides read TGTGCCACCACCTCCGGCCGGGTGAGCACTGAAGCTTTCTTT.

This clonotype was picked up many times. The CDR3 coding sequence is TGTGCCAGCACCGATACACTCGCTCCTAACAATGAGCAGTTCTTC. This sequence encodes CASTDTLAPNNEQFF. The chain couples TRBV12-3 or TRBV12-4 to TRBJ2-1; D call uncertain. The CDR3 has 15 amino acids. V lost 7 bases and J lost 5, with 18 bases in between.

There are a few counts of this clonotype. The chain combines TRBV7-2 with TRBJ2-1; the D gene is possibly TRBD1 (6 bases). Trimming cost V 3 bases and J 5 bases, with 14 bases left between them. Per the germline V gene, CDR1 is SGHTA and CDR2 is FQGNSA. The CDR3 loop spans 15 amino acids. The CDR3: CASSLIRGSHNEQFF. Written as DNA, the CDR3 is TGTGCCAGCAGCTTGATCAGGGGATCCCACAATGAGCAGTTCTTC.

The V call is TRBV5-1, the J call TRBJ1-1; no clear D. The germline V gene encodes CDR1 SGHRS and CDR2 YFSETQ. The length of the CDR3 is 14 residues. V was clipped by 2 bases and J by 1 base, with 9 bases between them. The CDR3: CASSFGEPNTEAFF. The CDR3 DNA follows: TGCGCCAGCAGCTTCGGGGAGCCGAACACTGAAGCTTTCTTT. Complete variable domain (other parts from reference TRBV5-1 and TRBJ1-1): KAGVTQTPRYLIKTRGQQVTLSCSPISGHRSVSWYQQTPGQGLQFLFEYFSETQRNKGNFPGRFSGRQFSNSRSEMNVSTLELGDSALYLCASSFGEPNTEAFFGQGTRLTVV.

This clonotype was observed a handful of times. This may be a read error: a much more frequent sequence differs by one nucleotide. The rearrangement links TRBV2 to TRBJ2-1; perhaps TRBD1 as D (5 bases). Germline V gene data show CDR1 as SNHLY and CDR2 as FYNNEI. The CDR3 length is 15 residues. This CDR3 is CASSGFRASYNKQFF. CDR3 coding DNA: TGTGCCAGCAGTGGGTTCAGGGCCTCCTACAATAAGCAGTTCTTC.

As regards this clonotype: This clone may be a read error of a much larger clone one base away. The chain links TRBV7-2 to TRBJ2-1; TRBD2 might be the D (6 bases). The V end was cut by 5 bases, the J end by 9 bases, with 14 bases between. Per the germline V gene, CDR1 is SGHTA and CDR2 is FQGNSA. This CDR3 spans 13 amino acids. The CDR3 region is CASSMRGRTEQFF. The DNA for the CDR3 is TGTGCCAGCAGCATGCGGGGAAGGACTGAGCAGTTCTTC.

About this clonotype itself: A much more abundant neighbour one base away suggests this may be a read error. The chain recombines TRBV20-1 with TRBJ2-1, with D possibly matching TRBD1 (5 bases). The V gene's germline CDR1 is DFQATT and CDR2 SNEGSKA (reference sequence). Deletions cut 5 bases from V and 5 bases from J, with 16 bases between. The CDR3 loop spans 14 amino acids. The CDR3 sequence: CSAASMGPHNEQFF. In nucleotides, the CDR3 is TGCAGTGCTGCCTCTATGGGGCCGCACAATGAGCAGTTCTTC.